This entry lists 5 T cell receptor beta chains sequenced from one sample in a study of response to subunit inactivated influenza vaccine. TCRdb reprocessed the RT-PCR reads with MiXCR, giving one entry per CDR3 protein. The table records about 180,000 distinct CDR3 sequences, 7.5% to 10% of them present only once. The sequencing here drew on non-naive T cells sorted from PBMCs, taken on the day of vaccination. The receptors were gathered from a man in his forties or fifties who received an inactivated influenza vaccine.

At least ten counts were recorded for this clonotype. V usage is TRBV20-1 and J usage is TRBJ1-2, with TRBD1 matching over 9 bases. The V segment lost 6 bases and the J segment 4 bases; nucleotides outside the gene matches: 9. CDR1 and CDR2 from the germline V gene are DFQATT and SNEGSKA (reference sequence). The CDR3 has 14 amino acids. CDR3 region: CSASGQGISYGYTF. DNA of the CDR3: TGCAGTGCAAGTGGACAGGGGATCAGCTATGGCTACACCTTC.

The table lists this clonotype with a few counts. The rearrangement uses TRBV12-3 or TRBV12-4 and TRBJ2-1, with 12 bases that match TRBD2. This CDR3 comprises 16 residues. V lost 6 bases, J lost 0 bases, and 3 bases stayed unmatched. The CDR3: CASSRGLAGSYNEQFF. The CDR3 nucleotides are TGTGCCAGCAGCCGGGGACTAGCGGGCTCCTACAATGAGCAGTTCTTC.

This clonotype was recorded a few times. The chain joins TRBV7-2 to TRBJ1-1; TRBD1 is a possible D gene (6 bases). The germline V and J ends were trimmed by 2 bases and 6 bases, with 13 bases remaining between them. CDR3 length equals 14 residues. The germline CDR1 and CDR2 sequences are SGHTA and FQGNSA. DNA for the CDR3: TGTGCCAGCAGCTTATCACAGGGAGTCCCTGAAGCTTTCTTT. Its translation is CASSLSQGVPEAFF.

This clonotype was detected many times. This chain connects TRBV3-1 to TRBJ2-2; 9 bases line up with TRBD2. The CDR3 sequence is 15 residues long. Per the germline V gene, CDR1 is LGHDT and CDR2 is YNNKEL (reference sequence). V dropped 6 bases and J dropped 5; count of bases not matched to a gene: 7. Here the CDR3 DNA reads TGTGCCAGCAGGAGCTCTAGCGGGGTTACCGGGGAGCTGTTTTTT. It is translated as CASRSSSGVTGELFF.

The gene calls are TRBV28 and TRBJ1-5; 7 nucleotides align to TRBD1. Trimming at V came to 3 bases and at J to 5 bases, leaving 7 bases not matched to a gene. CDR3 size: 15 residues. Germline CDR1 reads MDHEN; CDR2 reads SYDVKM. The CDR3 region has the DNA TGTGCCAGCAGTTTTAGACAGGGTGTTTATCAGCCCCAGCATTTT. It codes for CASSFRQGVYQPQHF.